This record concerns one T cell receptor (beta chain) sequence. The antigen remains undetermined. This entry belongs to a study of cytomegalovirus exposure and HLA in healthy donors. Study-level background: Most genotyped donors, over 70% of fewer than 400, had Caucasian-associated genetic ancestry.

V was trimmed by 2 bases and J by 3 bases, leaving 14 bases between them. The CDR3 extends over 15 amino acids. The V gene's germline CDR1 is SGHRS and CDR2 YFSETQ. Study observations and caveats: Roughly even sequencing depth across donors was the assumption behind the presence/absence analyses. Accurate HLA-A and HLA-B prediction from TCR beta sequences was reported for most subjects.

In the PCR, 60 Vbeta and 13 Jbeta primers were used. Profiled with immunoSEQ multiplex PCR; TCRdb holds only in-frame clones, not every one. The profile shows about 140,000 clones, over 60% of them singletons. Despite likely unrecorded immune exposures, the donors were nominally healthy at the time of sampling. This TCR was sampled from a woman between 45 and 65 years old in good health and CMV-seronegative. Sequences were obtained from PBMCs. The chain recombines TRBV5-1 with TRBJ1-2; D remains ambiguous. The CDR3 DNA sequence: TGCGCCAGCAGCTTAGCGGGGAGTGCTGACTATGGCTACACCTTC. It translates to CASSLAGSADYGYTF.